Listed below are T cell receptor beta chains from one sample, sequenced in a study of cytomegalovirus exposure and HLA in healthy donors. TCRdb keeps only in-frame clones here, not all; method: immunoSEQ multiplex PCR. The table has about 100,000 clones, around 76% seen once; the top ten hold more than 6%. Sequenced input: PBMCs. The receptors derive from a middle-aged man in good health and CMV-seropositive. CDR3s include the opening cysteine and the closing phenylalanine or tryptophan. The order of the fields is J gene, D gene, clone size, V gene, CDR3 protein, CDR3 DNA. D genes are given only for firm matches. The size of a clone is reported for some rows only, either as once, few or many, or as a class for expanded clones.

TRBJ2-3 NA NA TRBV4-3 CASSQAFGGTTDTQYF TGCGCCAGCAGCCAAGCGTTCGGAGGAACCACAGATACGCAGTATTTT
TRBJ2-3 NA NA TRBV6-5 CASSVSGDTQYF TGTGCCAGCAGTGTTTCGGGGGATACGCAGTATTTT
TRBJ2-1 TRBD2 NA TRBV11-3 CASSLYSGRADNEQFF TGTGCCAGCAGCTTGTACAGCGGGAGGGCCGACAATGAGCAGTTCTTC
TRBJ1-5 NA NA TRBV6-5 CASSYGQYSNQPQHF TGTGCCAGCAGTTATGGACAGTATAGCAATCAGCCCCAGCATTTT
TRBJ2-2 TRBD1 NA TRBV4-3 CASSHADREWELFF TGCGCCAGCAGCCATGCGGACAGGGAATGGGAGCTGTTTTTT
TRBJ1-2 NA once TRBV27 CASRTLQGLSEGYTF TGTGCCAGCAGAACCCTTCAGGGGCTTTCGGAGGGCTACACCTTC
TRBJ2-5 TRBD2 NA TRBV9 CASSPVNRLAAPETQYF TGTGCCAGCAGCCCCGTAAACCGACTAGCGGCCCCGGAGACCCAGTACTTC
TRBJ2-3 NA NA TRBV2 CASSELGTDTQYF TGTGCCAGCAGTGAGCTAGGTACAGATACGCAGTATTTT
TRBJ1-1 TRBD1 NA TRBV6-5 CASSGMGTGLEAFF TGTGCCAGCAGTGGCATGGGGACAGGCCTTGAAGCTTTCTTT
TRBJ2-7 NA NA TRBV4-1 CASSQGLNGEQYF TGCGCCAGTAGTCAGGGCTTAAACGGCGAGCAGTACTTC
TRBJ2-7 TRBD1 few TRBV6-6 CASSYSDRANEQYF TGTGCCAGCAGTTACTCAGACAGGGCCAACGAGCAGTACTTC
TRBJ1-4 NA NA TRBV15 CATSAPQGRREKLFF TGTGCCACCAGCGCCCCGCAGGGCCGCCGGGAAAAACTGTTTTTT
TRBJ1-2 NA few TRBV6-1 CASSETPGVSYGYTF TGTGCCAGCAGTGAAACCCCAGGGGTCTCCTATGGCTACACCTTC
TRBJ1-2 TRBD1 few TRBV5-4 CASSLGGTGANYGYTF TGTGCCAGCAGCTTGGGTGGGACAGGGGCTAACTATGGCTACACCTTC
TRBJ2-5 TRBD1 once TRBV7-6 CASSLTGGGETQYF TGTGCCAGCAGCTTGACAGGGGGGGGAGAGACCCAGTACTTC
TRBJ1-5 NA NA TRBV6-1 CASSLQSFQPQHF TGTGCCAGCAGTCTGCAGTCTTTTCAGCCCCAGCATTTT
TRBJ1-2 NA NA TRBV5-1 CASSLRGGYGYTF TGCGCCAGCAGCTTGCGGGGGGGCTATGGCTACACCTTC
TRBJ2-2 NA NA TRBV6-5 CASSYSDTNTGELFF TGTGCCAGCAGTTACTCCGACACCAACACCGGGGAGCTGTTTTTT
TRBJ2-6 NA once TRBV27 CASSLTSASGANVLTF TGTGCCAGCAGTTTAACGAGTGCCTCTGGGGCCAACGTCCTGACTTTC
TRBJ1-4 TRBD1 NA TRBV7-2 CASSLGQTEKLFF TGTGCCAGCAGCTTGGGACAGACTGAAAAACTGTTTTTT
TRBJ2-3 NA once TRBV2 CASSTEEASTDTQYF TGTGCCAGCAGTACTGAGGAGGCTAGCACAGATACGCAGTATTTT
TRBJ1-1 NA NA TRBV5-1 CASSPELGDAAFF TGCGCCAGCAGCCCAGAGTTAGGGGATGCAGCTTTCTTT
TRBJ2-7 NA NA TRBV7-9 CASSLGANEQYF TGTGCCAGCAGCTTAGGGGCTAACGAGCAGTACTTC
TRBJ2-7 TRBD1 NA TRBV11-3 CASSPGTGGYEQYF TGTGCCAGCAGCCCCGGGACAGGGGGCTACGAGCAGTACTTC
TRBJ2-2 TRBD1 NA TRBV23-1 CASSPPGQGANTGELFF TGCGCCAGCAGCCCACCGGGACAGGGGGCGAACACCGGGGAGCTGTTTTTT
TRBJ2-7 TRBD2 NA TRBV28 CASTTSGSSYEQYF TGTGCCAGCACCACTAGCGGGAGTTCCTACGAGCAGTACTTC
TRBJ1-1 NA NA TRBV5-1 CASSLQAGGANTEAFF TGCGCCAGCAGCTTGCAGGCCGGGGGGGCGAACACTGAAGCTTTCTTT
TRBJ2-2 NA NA TRBV29-1 CSVEGTEGTGELFF TGCAGCGTTGAAGGGACAGAAGGGACCGGGGAGCTGTTTTTT
TRBJ1-4 NA NA TRBV11-2 CASSFRGTANEKLFF TGTGCCAGCAGCTTTAGGGGTACGGCTAATGAAAAACTGTTTTTT
TRBJ2-7 NA NA TRBV7-2 CASSLGPNSGEQYF TGTGCCAGCAGCTTAGGACCCAACTCGGGCGAGCAGTACTTC
TRBJ2-1 NA NA TRBV9 CASSVALGREAKFF TGTGCCAGCAGCGTAGCTCTGGGAAGGGAGGCAAAGTTCTTC
TRBJ2-1 TRBD1 few TRBV19 CASSPGQANNEQFF TGTGCCAGTAGTCCGGGACAGGCCAACAATGAGCAGTTCTTC
TRBJ2-5 NA NA TRBV2 CASSEAARVVETQYF TGTGCCAGCAGTGAAGCGGCCAGGGTCGTTGAGACCCAGTACTTC
TRBJ1-1 NA NA TRBV28 CASYLHRGWSTEAFF TGTGCCAGCTACTTACACCGGGGTTGGAGCACTGAAGCTTTCTTT
TRBJ2-7 TRBD2 NA TRBV5-4 CASSPRGVGEQYF TGTGCCAGCAGCCCGCGGGGGGTCGGCGAGCAGTACTTC
TRBJ2-7 NA NA TRBV2 CASRGEFYEQYF TGTGCCAGCAGAGGGGAATTTTACGAGCAGTACTTC
TRBJ2-7 NA NA TRBV6-6 CASSYSAPFYEQYF TGTGCCAGCAGTTACAGCGCCCCTTTCTACGAGCAGTACTTC
TRBJ2-2 TRBD2 NA TRBV5-4 CASSPSGRATGELFF TGTGCCAGCAGCCCTAGCGGGAGGGCGACCGGGGAGCTGTTTTTT
TRBJ1-2 TRBD1 NA TRBV18 CASSPIAGQANSNYGYTF TGTGCCAGCTCACCAATTGCTGGACAGGCCAATTCTAACTATGGCTACACCTTC
TRBJ2-7 TRBD2 NA TRBV7-9 CSSSPGLAHEQYF TGTTCCAGCAGCCCGGGACTAGCCCACGAGCAGTACTTC
TRBJ1-3 NA NA TRBV18 CASSPRSTPGNTIYF TGTGCCAGCTCACCACGGTCGACACCTGGAAACACCATATATTTT
TRBJ2-1 TRBD1 NA TRBV5-4 CASRTDRAPDNEQFF TGTGCCAGCAGAACCGACAGGGCCCCGGACAATGAGCAGTTCTTC
TRBJ1-2 NA few TRBV27 CASSLSTGGPYNYGYTF TGTGCCAGCAGTTTATCGACGGGGGGCCCGTATAACTATGGCTACACCTTC
TRBJ2-4 TRBD2 NA TRBV11-2 CASSSGTSGGAARIQYF TGTGCCAGCAGCTCCGGGACTAGCGGGGGGGCCGCCCGAATTCAGTACTTC
TRBJ2-5 NA NA TRBV19 CASSITRVETQYF TGTGCCAGTAGTATTACCCGGGTAGAGACCCAGTACTTC
TRBJ2-1 NA NA TRBV29-1 CSVADTIYNEQFF TGCAGCGTGGCGGACACCATCTACAATGAGCAGTTCTTC
TRBJ2-7 NA NA TRBV23-1 CASSRGSANSYEQYF TGCGCCAGCAGCCGGGGGTCGGCGAACTCCTACGAGCAGTACTTC